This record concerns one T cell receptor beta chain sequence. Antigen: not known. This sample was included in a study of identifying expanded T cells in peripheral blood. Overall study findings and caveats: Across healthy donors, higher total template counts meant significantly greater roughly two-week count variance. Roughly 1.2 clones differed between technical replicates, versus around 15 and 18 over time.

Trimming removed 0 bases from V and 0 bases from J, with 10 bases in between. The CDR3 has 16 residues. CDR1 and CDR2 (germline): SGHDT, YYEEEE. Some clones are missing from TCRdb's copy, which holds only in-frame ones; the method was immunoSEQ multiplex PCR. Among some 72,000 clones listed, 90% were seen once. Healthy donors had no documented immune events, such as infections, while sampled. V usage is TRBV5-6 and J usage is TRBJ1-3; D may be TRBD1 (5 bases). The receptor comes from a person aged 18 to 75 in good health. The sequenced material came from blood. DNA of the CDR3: TGTGCCAGCAGCTTGGGGGGGACTAACTCTGGAAACACCATATATTTT. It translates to CASSLGGTNSGNTIYF.